Below, 16 T cell receptor beta chains from the same sample are listed, as sequenced in a study of blood T cells in healthy people across ages. Primers used in a second PCR of about 6 to 11 cycles were a sample-barcoded 5' primer and a J-beta primer mix. From the 5' RACE reads, TCRdb called clonotypes with MiXCR, one entry per CDR3 protein. Counted here are hundreds of thousands of distinct CDR3 sequences, under 65% occurring once; the ten biggest clones make up approximately 40%. The specimen was blood. Source of these receptors: a man aged 55 to 70 in good health.

The gene calls are TRBV5-1 and TRBJ2-1; D may be TRBD1 (5 bases). The germline CDR1 and CDR2 sequences are SGHRS and YFSETQ. The CDR3 sequence is 15 residues long. The germline V and J ends were trimmed by 1 base and 4 bases, with 12 bases remaining between them. The DNA for the CDR3 is TGCGCCAGCAGCTTGAGTGGGGCCGTATACAATGAGCAGTTCTTC. Its protein product is CASSLSGAVYNEQFF. The full variable domain, with the rest looked up from reference TRBV5-1 and TRBJ2-1, is KAGVTQTPRYLIKTRGQQVTLSCSPISGHRSVSWYQQTPGQGLQFLFEYFSETQRNKGNFPGRFSGRQFSNSRSEMNVSTLELGDSALYLCASSLSGAVYNEQFFGPGTRLTVL.

The chain recombines TRBV2 with TRBJ2-3; 8 nucleotides line up with TRBD1. The CDR3 extends over 15 amino acids. Germline CDR1 is SNHLY and CDR2 is FYNNEI. V lost 4 bases, J lost 3 bases, and 6 bases stayed unmatched. The chain's CDR3 is CASSGGRQGTDTQYF. CDR3 bases: TGTGCCAGCAGTGGCGGACGACAGGGGACAGATACGCAGTATTTT.

A note on this clonotype: This may come from a read error, since a much larger clone is one base off. This chain uses TRBV5-1 with TRBJ2-7, with 9 bases matching TRBD1. This CDR3 region has 15 residues. CDR1 and CDR2 from the germline V gene are SGHRS and YFSETQ. CDR3 residues: CVSSPGTGNTYEQYF. For the CDR3, the DNA is TGCGTCAGCAGCCCAGGGACAGGGAACACCTACGAGCAGTACTTC.

This clonotype was seen repeatedly, ten times or more. One end of the junction is discordant with germline, which a read error may explain. The gene calls are TRBV29-1 and TRBJ2-6; 7 bases match TRBD1. The V gene's germline CDR1 is SQVTM and CDR2 ANQGSEA. CDR3 length: 16 amino acids. This CDR3 is CSVEGGNGSGANVLTF. DNA for the CDR3: TGCAGCGTGGAAGGGGGCAACGGCTCTGGGGCCAACGTCCTGACTTTC.

V is TRBV15 and J is TRBJ2-3, with D possibly called TRBD1 or TRBD2 (6 bases each). Germline loops: CDR1 LNHNV, CDR2 YYDKDF (reference sequence). This CDR3 has 16 residues. The ends were cut back, 4 bases at V and 0 bases at J, with 14 bases in the middle. The CDR3 region is CATSKWQGRSTDTQYF. The DNA for the CDR3 is TGTGCCACCAGCAAATGGCAGGGGAGGAGCACAGATACGCAGTATTTT.

CDR3 amino acids: CASSSAPGSNYGYTF. CDR3 DNA: TGTGCCAGCAGCTCAGCCCCCGGGAGTAACTATGGCTACACCTTC. The chain uses TRBV5-5 and TRBJ1-2; D ambiguous. The CDR3 is 15 residues long. Per the germline V gene, CDR1 is SGHKS and CDR2 is YYEKEE (reference sequence). The germline V and J ends were trimmed by 3 bases and 1 base, with 13 bases remaining between them.

This chain links TRBV29-1 with TRBJ1-2; D possibly corresponds to TRBD1 (6 bases). In germline, CDR1 is SQVTM, CDR2 ANQGSEA. The CDR3 contains 13 residues. V lost 6 bases, J lost 0 bases, and 11 bases lay in between. The CDR3 sequence: CSVEDSANYGYTF. For the CDR3, the DNA is TGCAGCGTGGAGGACAGCGCTAACTATGGCTACACCTTC.

The rearrangement uses TRBV3-1 and TRBJ2-5; 8 bases match TRBD1. V was clipped by 7 bases and J by 5 bases; unmatched bases: 9. Germline lookup yields CDR1 LGHDT and CDR2 YNNKEL (reference sequence). The CDR3 is 14 amino acids. Here the CDR3 reads CASTRTGYKETQYF. CDR3 DNA: TGTGCCAGCACGAGGACAGGGTACAAGGAGACCCAGTACTTC.

The CDR3: CASSDLPGGQFF. The CDR3 DNA reads TGTGCCAGCAGTGACTTGCCCGGAGGGCAGTTCTTC. The rearrangement joins TRBV25-1 to TRBJ2-1, with TRBD2 as a possible D gene (5 bases). Germline V gene lookup returns CDR1 MGHDK and CDR2 SYGVNS. CDR3 length: 12 residues. Trimming stripped 3 bases from V and 12 bases from J, with 12 bases between.

This clonotype was detected a few times. The J gene is TRBJ2-7, the V gene TRBV21-1; the D call TRBD1 from the table was never checked on the DNA. TRBV21-1 is a recognized pseudogene. This CDR3 spans 16 amino acids. The CDR3 spells CASSNDRNFFSYEQYF. CDR3 coding DNA: TGTGCCAGCAGCAATGACAGGAACTTCTTCTCCTACGAGCAGTACTTC.

The chain links TRBV6-5 to TRBJ1-2; no reliable D call. Trimming pared 1 base from V and 5 bases from J, leaving 8 bases between. The CDR3 sequence is 13 residues long. Germline V gene sequence: CDR1 MNHEY, CDR2 SVGAGI. Written as DNA, the CDR3 is TGTGCCAGCAGTTACTACGAACAGTATGGCTACACCTTC. Translated: CASSYYEQYGYTF.

The J gene is TRBJ2-1, the V gene TRBV12-5; TRBD1 matches at 9 bases. Germline V gives CDR1 LGHNT, CDR2 FRNRAP. V gave up 6 bases and J gave up 2 bases; unmatched junction bases: 5. The CDR3 spans 15 residues. The CDR3 bases are TGTGCTAGTGGACCGGGACAGGGCCCCTACAATGAGCAGTTCTTC. Translated: CASGPGQGPYNEQFF.

This chain links TRBV20-1 with TRBJ1-3; TRBD1 is a possible D gene (5 bases). CDR3 length equals 14 residues. V gave up 0 bases and J gave up 2 bases, with 8 bases separating them. Germline V gene sequence: CDR1 DFQATT, CDR2 SNEGSKA (reference sequence). The CDR3 here is CSARDPRAGNTIYF. CDR3 DNA: TGCAGTGCTAGAGATCCCAGGGCTGGAAACACCATATATTTT.

CDR3 loop: CASSVWGQGMKGGYTF. CDR3 nucleotides: TGTGCCAGCAGCGTTTGGGGACAGGGGATGAAAGGAGGCTACACCTTC. The V and J genes are TRBV9 and TRBJ1-2, with 10 positions matching TRBD1. From germline, CDR1 is SGDLS and CDR2 YYNGEE. V lost 2 bases to trimming and J lost 8 bases; unmatched junction nucleotides: 12. The CDR3 length is 16 residues.

In DNA, the CDR3 is TGTGCCAGCAGCCAATCGTACGGAGCGGGGGAGGATACGCAGTATTTT. This sequence encodes CASSQSYGAGEDTQYF. The chain combines TRBV3-1 with TRBJ2-3, with 8 bases matching TRBD2. The J segment lost 6 bases and the V segment lost 2 bases, leaving 10 bases of the junction unmatched. Germline CDR1 LGHDT, CDR2 YNNKEL (reference sequence). The CDR3 covers 16 residues.

V and J are TRBV4-2 and TRBJ2-5; D may be TRBD1 or TRBD2 (6 bases each). The CDR3 consists of 13 residues. The germline V gene has CDR1 LGHNA and CDR2 YNFKEQ. V was pared by 0 bases and J by 13 bases, with 15 bases between. The CDR3 spells CASSQERGTPGYF. The CDR3 DNA follows: TGTGCCAGCAGCCAAGAGAGGGGGACTCCTGGGTACTTC.